The clone carrying this TCR beta chain was picked up one time. These data belong to a study of blood T cell repertoires in COVID-19. At the level of the study: Samples came from the United States, Italy and Spain, spanning acute and convalescent COVID-19. Sample material is recorded as cDNA or gDNA derived from T cells, B-cell-depleted T cells, or PBMCs.

Germline V lookup: CDR1 SGHVS, CDR2 FNYEAQ. V was cut by 3 bases and J by 0 bases, with 2 bases left in between. CDR3 length equals 13 residues. Enrollees, roughly 18 to 95 years old, lived in some 24 US areas. Recovery meant two consecutive negative NP/OP PCR tests, professional clearance, or resolved symptoms. Sequencing was performed with immunoSEQ multiplex PCR; in TCRdb, only in-frame clones are kept and a portion is missing. Among more than 400,000 clones, about 90% were seen once, and the ten largest hold roughly 0.72%. This chain joins TRBV7-6 and TRBJ2-2, with D unresolved. The sequence came from a woman aged 18 to 35 who had recovered from COVID-19. The sequenced sample was PBMCs or T cells enriched from blood (not recorded which). CDR3 in DNA: TGTGCCAGCAGCTTCTCGAACACCGGGGAGCTGTTTTTT. It codes for CASSFSNTGELFF.